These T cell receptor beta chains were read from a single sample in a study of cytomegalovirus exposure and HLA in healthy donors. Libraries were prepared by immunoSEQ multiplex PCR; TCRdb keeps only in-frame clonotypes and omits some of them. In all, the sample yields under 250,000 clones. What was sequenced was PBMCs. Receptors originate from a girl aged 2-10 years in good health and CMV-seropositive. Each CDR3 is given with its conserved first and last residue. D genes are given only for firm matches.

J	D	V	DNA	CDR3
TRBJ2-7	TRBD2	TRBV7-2	TGTGCCAGCAGCTTAAATCTAGCGGGAGGAGACGAGCAGTACTTC	CASSLNLAGGDEQYF
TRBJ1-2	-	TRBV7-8	TGTGCCACCAGTCAGGGGAGATTTGATGGCTACACCTTC	CATSQGRFDGYTF
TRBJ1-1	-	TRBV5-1	TGCGCCAGTACGGAAACGGGACATCGCAACACTGAAGCTTTCTTT	CASTETGHRNTEAFF
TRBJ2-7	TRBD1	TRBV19	TGTGCCAGTAGTATCCGGGACAGGGTAAACGAGCAGTACTTC	CASSIRDRVNEQYF
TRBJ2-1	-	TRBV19	TGTGCCAGTAGTATAGCGTTATACAATGAGCAGTTCTTC	CASSIALYNEQFF
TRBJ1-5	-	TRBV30	TGTGCCTGGAGTTCCACGGGGGATGGTCAGCCCCAGCATTTT	CAWSSTGDGQPQHF
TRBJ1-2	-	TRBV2	TGTGCCAGCAGGGGCGCAGGGGATTTCTCCCACGGCTACACCTTC	CASRGAGDFSHGYTF
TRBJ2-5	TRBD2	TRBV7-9	TGTGCCAGCAGCCCCCGACTAGCGGGAGGGACCCAGTACTTC	CASSPRLAGGTQYF
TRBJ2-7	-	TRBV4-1	TGCGCCAGCAGCCCCCCGGTTACCTACGAGCAGTACTTC	CASSPPVTYEQYF
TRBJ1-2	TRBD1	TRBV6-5	TGTGCCAGCAGTCACCCCGGACAGGGCGGTGGCTACACCTTC	CASSHPGQGGGYTF
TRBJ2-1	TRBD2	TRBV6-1	TGTGCCGGCCGCCGACTAGCGGCCGACAATGAGCAGTTCTTC	CAGRRLAADNEQFF
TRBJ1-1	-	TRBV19	-	CASSFRRGEPEAFFWAFF
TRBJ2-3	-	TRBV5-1	TGCGCCAGCAGCTTTGCCGGACTAAGCACAGATACGCAGTATTTT	CASSFAGLSTDTQYF
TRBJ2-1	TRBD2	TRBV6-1	TGTGCCAGCAGTGATGCCATATTGGCGGGAGGGTCCCATGAGCAGTTCTTC	CASSDAILAGGSHEQFF
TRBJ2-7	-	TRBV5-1	TGCGCCAGCAGCCTGCTCGACAGCTACGAGCAGTACTTC	CASSLLDSYEQYF
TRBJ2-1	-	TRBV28	TGTGCCAGCCATCCCAGGCCACCCGGTTCCCTTAATGAGCAGTTCTTC	CASHPRPPGSLNEQFF
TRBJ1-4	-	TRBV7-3	TGTGCCAGCAGCAAAAGCGGTAGTGAAAAACTGTTTTTT	CASSKSGSEKLFF
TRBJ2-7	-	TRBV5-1	TGCGCCAGCAGCGCCAACACCTACGAGCAGTACTTC	CASSANTYEQYF
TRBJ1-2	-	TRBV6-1	TGTGCCAGCACCGGAGGGGGGGGATGGAACTATGGCTACACCTTC	CASTGGGGWNYGYTF
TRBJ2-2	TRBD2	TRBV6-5	TGTGCCAGCAGCCGCACTAGCGGGGGTACCGGGGAGCTGTTTTTT	CASSRTSGGTGELFF
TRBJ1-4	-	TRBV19	TGTGCCAGTAGGGGCTCAACTAATGAAAAACTGTTTTTT	CASRGSTNEKLFF
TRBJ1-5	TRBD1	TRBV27	TGTGCCAGCAGTAGCGGGCAGGGGGCATATCAGCCCCAGCATTTT	CASSSGQGAYQPQHF
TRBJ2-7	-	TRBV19	TGTGCCAGTAGTGCCGCGGGACGGGGGTACGAGCAGTACTTC	CASSAAGRGYEQYF
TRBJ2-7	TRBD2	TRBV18	TGTGCCAGCTCACCAGGTAGCGGGGACATTGCGCTCTACGAGCAGTACTTC	CASSPGSGDIALYEQYF
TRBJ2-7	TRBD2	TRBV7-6	TGTGCCAGCAGCTTGCGGACTAGCTCCTACGAGCAGTACTTC	CASSLRTSSYEQYF
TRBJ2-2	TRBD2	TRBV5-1	TGCGCCAGCAGCCCCCCTTGGACTAGCGGGGAAGGACACGGGGAGCTGTTTTTT	CASSPPWTSGEGHGELFF
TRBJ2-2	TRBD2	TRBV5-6	TGTGCCAGCAGCTTGGCCGGGATAGCGGGCCACAGGCACACCGGGGAGCTGTTTTTT	CASSLAGIAGHRHTGELFF
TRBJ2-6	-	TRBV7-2	TGTGCCAGCAGCGTCCCAGGGTTTAGCTCTGGGGCCAACGTCCTGACTTTC	CASSVPGFSSGANVLTF
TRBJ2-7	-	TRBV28	TGTGCCAGCAGGGTCCATAGCTCCTACGAGCAGTACTTC	CASRVHSSYEQYF
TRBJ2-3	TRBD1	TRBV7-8	TGTGCCAGCAGCCTAATCTCCGGGACAGGGGGTGCAGATACGCAGTATTTT	CASSLISGTGGADTQYF
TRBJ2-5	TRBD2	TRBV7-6	TGTGCCAGCAGCTTAGAGCTAGCGGGAGAAGTGGTCCAAGAGACCCAGTACTTC	CASSLELAGEVVQETQYF
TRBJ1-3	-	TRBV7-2	TGTGCCAGCAGCTTAGCACGGGGAACTGGAAACACCATATATTTT	CASSLARGTGNTIYF
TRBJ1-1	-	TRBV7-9	TGTGCCAGCAGCACCGTAGCGGCGAACACTGAAGCTTTCTTT	CASSTVAANTEAFF
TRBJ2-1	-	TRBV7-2	TGTGCCAGCAGCAAAGATGGAGGGTGGGACAATGAGCAGTTCTTC	CASSKDGGWDNEQFF
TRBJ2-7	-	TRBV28	TGTGCCAGCAGCTCCCTTCCCTACGAGCAGTACTTC	CASSSLPYEQYF
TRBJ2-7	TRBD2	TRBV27	TGTGCCAGCAGCCGGGACTACGGGCACTACGAGCAGTACTTC	CASSRDYGHYEQYF
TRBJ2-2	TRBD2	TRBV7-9	TGTGCCAGCAGCTTAACGACTAGCGGGATCCGCACCGGGGAGCTGTTTTTT	CASSLTTSGIRTGELFF
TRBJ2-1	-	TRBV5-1	TGCGCCAGCAGCAAACAACAGGGAAGCTCCTACAATGAGCAGTTCTTC	CASSKQQGSSYNEQFF
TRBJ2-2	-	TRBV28	TGTGCCAGCAGTTTAATAGGGGAAACCGGGGAGCTGTTTTTT	CASSLIGETGELFF
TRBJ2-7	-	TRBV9	TGTGCCAGCAGCGTAGCGTCGGGTAGCTACGAGCAGTACTTC	CASSVASGSYEQYF
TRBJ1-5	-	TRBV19	TGTGCCAGTAGTACCCTAGGCAATCAGCCCCAGCATTTT	CASSTLGNQPQHF
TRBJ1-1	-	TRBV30	TGTGCCTGGAGTATGGACAGCCCCATGAACACTGAAGCTTTCTTT	CAWSMDSPMNTEAFF
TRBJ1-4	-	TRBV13	TGTGCCAGTAGCTTCAGGGATGAAAAACTGTTTTTT	CASSFRDEKLFF
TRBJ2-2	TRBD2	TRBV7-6	TGTGCCAGCAAAGCCCGGGGGGGGCTGGGCACCGGGGAGCTGTTTTTT	CASKARGGLGTGELFF
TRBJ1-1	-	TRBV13	TGTGCCAGCAGCACCCCGACAGGCTGGACTGAAGCTTTCTTT	CASSTPTGWTEAFF
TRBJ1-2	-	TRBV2	TGTGCCACCAATTTGGAAGGGAGCTATGGCTACACCTTC	CATNLEGSYGYTF
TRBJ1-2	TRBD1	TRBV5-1	TGCGCCAGCAGGCCGGGACAGGGGGGATTGGGCTACACCTTC	CASRPGQGGLGYTF
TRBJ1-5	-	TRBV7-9	TGTGCCAGCAGCACAGATTATAGCAATCAGCCCCAGCATTTT	CASSTDYSNQPQHF
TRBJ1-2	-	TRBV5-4	TGTGCCAGCAGCTACCGGGTATATGGCTACACCTTC	CASSYRVYGYTF
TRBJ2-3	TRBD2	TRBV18	TGTGCCAGCTCATCCGGGACTAGCCCCACAGATACGCAGTATTTT	CASSSGTSPTDTQYF
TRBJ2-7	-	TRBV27	TGTGCCAGCAGTTCCCGCGGTGAGGAGCAGTACTTC	CASSSRGEEQYF